This TCR beta chain was sequenced in a study of molecular identifiers for immune sequencing clone quantification. This clonotype occurred many times. Its target is unknown. The germline V gene has CDR1 SGHAT and CDR2 FQDESV (reference sequence). V was clipped by 2 bases and J by 1 base; unmatched bases: 0. The CDR3 is 14 residues long. Previously described methods and listed TCR primers were used for bulk TCR libraries. In TCRdb, the PCR reads were re-called with MiXCR into one record per CDR3 protein. The data show about 60,000 distinct CDR3 sequences, around 20% seen once. Overall study results and limits: Clones that exceeded 20 RNA copies held over 98% of effector molecules, yet under 1% in naive cells.

The clonotype comes from a human donor in good health. Some libraries in this study had Jurkat cell RNA spiked in. The sample comprised naive CD8+ T cells from blood, with Jurkat cell RNA spiked in. Subset described: FACS-sorted CD8+CD4-CCR7+CD45RA+ naive T cells. This chain joins TRBV11-1 and TRBJ2-5; TRBD1 aligns across 8 bases. CDR3 nucleotide sequence: TGTGCCAGCAGCTTAACAGGGGGCCAAGAGACCCAGTACTTC. As protein: CASSLTGGQETQYF.